This TCR beta chain is drawn from a study of vaccination effects on CD4 cells after COVID-19. At the level of the study: Sampling occurred a median 72 days post second dose, range 14 to 241.

The CDR3 extends over 12 amino acids. Trimming took 3 bases from V and 10 from J, leaving 14 bases between them. Germline values: CDR1 SQVTM, CDR2 ANQGSEA. Expansion with viral peptide pools was applied to antigen-specific CD4+ T cells by the ViraFEST assay prior to sequencing. On roughly day 10 of culture, CD4+ T cells were separated out. Participants completed two doses of the BNT162b2 or mRNA-1273 vaccine. Two million PBMC per well were cultured with around 10 IU/ml IL-2 and roughly 10 ug/ml peptides. Here immunoSEQ multiplex PCR was the method, and the copy in TCRdb shows in-frame clones only, minus some. The sample consists of tens of thousands of clones, around four fifths of them appearing once. On this clone itself: The antigen remains unidentified.

This clonotype originated in a human donor who received a COVID-19 vaccine. This chain uses TRBV29-1 with TRBJ2-3; unclear D gene. The sequencing here drew on CD4+ T cells from PBMCs cultured with HCoV-OC43 spike peptides, taken after COVID-19 vaccination. The subset denotes: HCoV-OC43 spike overlapping peptide pool stimulation. The CDR3 region is CSVDRPPSAQYF. The CDR3 nucleotides read TGCAGCGTTGATAGGCCCCCGAGTGCGCAGTATTTT.